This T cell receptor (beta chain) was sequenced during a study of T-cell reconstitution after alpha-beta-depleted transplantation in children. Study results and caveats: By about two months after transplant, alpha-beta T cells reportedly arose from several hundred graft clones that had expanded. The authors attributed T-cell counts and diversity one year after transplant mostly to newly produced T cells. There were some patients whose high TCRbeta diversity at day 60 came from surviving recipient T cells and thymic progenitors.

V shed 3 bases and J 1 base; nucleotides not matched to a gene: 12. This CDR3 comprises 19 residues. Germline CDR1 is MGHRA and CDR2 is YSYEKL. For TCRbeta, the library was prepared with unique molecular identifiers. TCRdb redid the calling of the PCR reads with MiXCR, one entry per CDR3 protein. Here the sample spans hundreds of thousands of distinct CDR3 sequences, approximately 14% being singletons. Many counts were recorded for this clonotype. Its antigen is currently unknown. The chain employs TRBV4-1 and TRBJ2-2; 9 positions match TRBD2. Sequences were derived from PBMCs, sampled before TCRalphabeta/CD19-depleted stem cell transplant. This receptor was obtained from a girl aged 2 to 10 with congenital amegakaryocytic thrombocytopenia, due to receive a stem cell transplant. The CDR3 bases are TGCGCCAGCAGCCACTGGACTAGCGCCATGAGACTGAACACCGGGGAGCTGTTTTTT. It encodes CASSHWTSAMRLNTGELFF.